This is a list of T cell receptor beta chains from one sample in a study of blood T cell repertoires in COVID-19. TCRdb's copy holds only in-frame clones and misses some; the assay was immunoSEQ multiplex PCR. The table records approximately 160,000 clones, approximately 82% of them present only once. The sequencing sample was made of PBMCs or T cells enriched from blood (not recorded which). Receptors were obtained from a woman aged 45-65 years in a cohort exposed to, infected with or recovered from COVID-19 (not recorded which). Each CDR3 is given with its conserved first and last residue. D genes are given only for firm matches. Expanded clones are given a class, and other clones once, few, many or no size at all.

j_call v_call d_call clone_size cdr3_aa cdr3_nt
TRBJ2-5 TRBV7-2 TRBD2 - CASSLIPPGLQETQYF TGTGCCAGCAGCCTGATTCCTCCGGGACTACAAGAGACCCAGTACTTC
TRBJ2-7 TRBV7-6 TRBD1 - CASSSGPDRGGYEQYF TGTGCCAGCAGCTCCGGGCCGGACAGGGGGGGGTACGAGCAGTACTTC
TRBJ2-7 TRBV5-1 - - CASSLELNSYEQYF TGCGCCAGCAGCTTGGAACTCAACTCCTACGAGCAGTACTTC
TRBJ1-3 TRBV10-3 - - CAISASGSSGNTIYF TGTGCCATCAGTGCTTCAGGAAGCTCTGGAAACACCATATATTTT
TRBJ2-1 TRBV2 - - CASTGGLAVNEQFF TGTGCCAGCACCGGGGGGCTAGCGGTCAATGAGCAGTTCTTC
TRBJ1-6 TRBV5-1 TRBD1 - CASSSDTPGQGNNSPLHF TGCGCCAGCAGCTCGGACACACCGGGACAGGGGAATAATTCACCCCTCCACTTT
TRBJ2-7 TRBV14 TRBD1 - CASSPDRTHAEQYF TGTGCCAGCAGCCCGGACAGGACCCATGCCGAGCAGTACTTC
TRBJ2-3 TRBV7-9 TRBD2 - CASSSFLAGKADTQYF TGTGCCAGCAGCTCATTCCTAGCGGGGAAAGCAGATACGCAGTATTTT
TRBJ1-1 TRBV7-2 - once CASSLVHSKAFF TGTGCCAGCAGCTTAGTTCACAGCAAAGCTTTCTTT
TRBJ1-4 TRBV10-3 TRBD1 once CAISGSGGDEKLFF TGTGCCATCAGTGGGTCAGGGGGCGATGAAAAACTGTTTTTT
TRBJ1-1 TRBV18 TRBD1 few CASSPDRGMNTEAFF TGTGCCAGCTCACCAGACAGGGGAATGAACACTGAAGCTTTCTTT
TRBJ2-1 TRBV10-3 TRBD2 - CAISPTVPGLAYNEQFF TGTGCCATCAGTCCGACAGTCCCGGGACTAGCGTACAATGAGCAGTTCTTC
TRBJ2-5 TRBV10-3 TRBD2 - CATAPTSGGQQETQYF TGTGCCACCGCCCCGACTAGCGGGGGACAACAAGAGACCCAGTACTTC
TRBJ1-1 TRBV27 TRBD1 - CASSSWTGGPNTEAFF TGTGCCAGCAGTTCATGGACAGGGGGCCCGAACACTGAAGCTTTCTTT
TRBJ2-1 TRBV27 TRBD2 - CASSLRASGDSSYNEQFF TGTGCCAGCAGTCTTAGGGCTAGCGGGGACAGCTCCTACAATGAGCAGTTCTTC
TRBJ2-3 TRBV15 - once CATSRDRAWTDTQYF TGTGCCACCAGCAGAGACAGGGCATGGACAGATACGCAGTATTTT
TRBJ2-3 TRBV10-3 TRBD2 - CAIRGAGGVADTQYF TGTGCCATCAGGGGGGCGGGAGGTGTCGCAGATACGCAGTATTTT
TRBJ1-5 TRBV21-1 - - CASSNRFYQPQHF TGTGCCAGCAGCAACAGATTTTATCAGCCCCAGCATTTT
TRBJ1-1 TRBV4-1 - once CASSPQGTEAFF TGCGCCAGCAGCCCACAGGGAACTGAAGCTTTCTTT
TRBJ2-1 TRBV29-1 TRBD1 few CSVSPGQGYNEQFF TGCAGCGTTTCTCCGGGACAGGGGTACAATGAGCAGTTCTTC
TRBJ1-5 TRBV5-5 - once CASSLDYFSQPQHF TGTGCCAGCAGCTTAGATTATTTTAGTCAGCCCCAGCATTTT
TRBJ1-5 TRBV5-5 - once CASSLGGFDQPQHF TGTGCCAGCAGCTTGGGAGGGTTCGATCAGCCCCAGCATTTT
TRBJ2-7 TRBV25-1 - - CASSERGQDHEQYF TGTGCCAGCAGTGAAAGGGGTCAGGACCACGAGCAGTACTTC
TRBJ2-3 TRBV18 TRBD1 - CASSPSGQGTDTQYF TGTGCCAGCTCACCAAGCGGACAGGGTACAGATACGCAGTATTTT
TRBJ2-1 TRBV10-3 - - CAISELDRSYNEQFF TGTGCCATCAGTGAACTCGACAGGAGCTACAATGAGCAGTTCTTC
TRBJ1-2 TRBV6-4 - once CASSEGSNYGYTF TGTGCCAGCAGTGAGGGCAGCAACTATGGCTACACCTTC
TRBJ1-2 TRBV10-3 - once CAISDEYYGYTF TGTGCCATCAGTGACGAGTACTATGGCTACACCTTC
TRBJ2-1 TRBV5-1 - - CASSLDSASDEQFF TGCGCCAGCAGCTTGGATAGCGCCAGCGATGAGCAGTTCTTC
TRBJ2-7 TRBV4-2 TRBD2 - CASTQPLAGPPGGEQYF TGTGCCAGCACCCAGCCGTTAGCGGGACCCCCCGGGGGGGAGCAGTACTTC
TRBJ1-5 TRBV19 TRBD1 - CASSVRDRGGQPQHF TGTGCCAGTAGTGTCCGGGACAGGGGGGGTCAGCCCCAGCATTTT
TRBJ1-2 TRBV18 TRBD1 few CASSQGTDNYGYTF TGTGCCAGCTCACAGGGGACAGATAACTATGGCTACACCTTC
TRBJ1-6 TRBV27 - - CASSLKGFGNSPLHF TGTGCCAGCAGTTTAAAGGGGTTCGGGAATTCACCCCTCCACTTT
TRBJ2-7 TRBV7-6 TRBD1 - CASSLIGGQGYEQYF TGTGCCAGCAGCTTAATTGGGGGACAGGGCTACGAGCAGTACTTC